This TCR beta chain was obtained from a study of human T cells and chemical hapten exposure. Turning to the study itself: Sensitization was performed using 2% DPC on a 2 cm by 2 cm upper inner arm skin site. After 6 days, upper back 0.01% DPC patch tests were scored.

What the library attached to individual cDNA molecules were unique molecular identifiers. TCRdb reprocessed the RACE reads via MiXCR and lists one record per CDR3 protein. The sample lists roughly 150,000 distinct CDR3 sequences, 10% to 15% seen once, with about 1.3% in the top ten. CDR3 length: 12 amino acids. Per germline, CDR1 ENHRY and CDR2 SYGVKD. Trimming pared 2 bases from V and 8 bases from J, leaving 7 bases between. The time point was: patch test 2, 6 weeks after DPC sensitization. Sample treatment: therapeutic diphenylcyclopropenone sensitization with weekly scalp DPC. At patch-test visits, sampling came before the patch test.

The receptor was derived from a woman aged 50 to 65 with alopecia areata. Some clones in this sample may be carry-over from other donors' samples. The rearrangement links TRBV10-3 to TRBJ2-1, with a weak D call TRBD2 (5 bases). The sequenced sample was whole blood, obtained in connection with sensitization to the hapten diphenylcyclopropenone (DPC). The CDR3 protein is CAISEGLHEQFF. Here the CDR3 DNA reads TGTGCCATCAGTGAGGGACTTCATGAGCAGTTCTTC.